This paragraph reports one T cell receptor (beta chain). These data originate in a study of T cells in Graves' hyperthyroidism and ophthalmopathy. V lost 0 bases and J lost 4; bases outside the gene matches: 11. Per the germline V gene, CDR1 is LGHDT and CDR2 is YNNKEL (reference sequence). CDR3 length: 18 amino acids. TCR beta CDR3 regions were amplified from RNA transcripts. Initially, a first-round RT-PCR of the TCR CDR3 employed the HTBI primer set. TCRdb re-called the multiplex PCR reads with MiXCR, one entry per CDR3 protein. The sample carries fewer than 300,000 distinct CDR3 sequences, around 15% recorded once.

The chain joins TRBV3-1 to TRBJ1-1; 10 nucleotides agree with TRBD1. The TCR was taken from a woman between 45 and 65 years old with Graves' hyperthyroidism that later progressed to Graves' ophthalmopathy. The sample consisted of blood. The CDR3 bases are TGTGCCAGCAGCCAAGAGAGTGGGACAGGGGTGTTTAGCACTGAAGCTTTCTTT. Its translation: CASSQESGTGVFSTEAFF. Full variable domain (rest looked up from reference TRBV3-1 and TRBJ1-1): DTAVSQTPKYLVTQMGNDKSIKCEQNLGHDTMYWYKQDSKKFLKIMFSYNNKELIINETVPNRFSPKSPDKAHLNLHINSLELGDSAVYFCASSQESGTGVFSTEAFFGQGTRLTVV.